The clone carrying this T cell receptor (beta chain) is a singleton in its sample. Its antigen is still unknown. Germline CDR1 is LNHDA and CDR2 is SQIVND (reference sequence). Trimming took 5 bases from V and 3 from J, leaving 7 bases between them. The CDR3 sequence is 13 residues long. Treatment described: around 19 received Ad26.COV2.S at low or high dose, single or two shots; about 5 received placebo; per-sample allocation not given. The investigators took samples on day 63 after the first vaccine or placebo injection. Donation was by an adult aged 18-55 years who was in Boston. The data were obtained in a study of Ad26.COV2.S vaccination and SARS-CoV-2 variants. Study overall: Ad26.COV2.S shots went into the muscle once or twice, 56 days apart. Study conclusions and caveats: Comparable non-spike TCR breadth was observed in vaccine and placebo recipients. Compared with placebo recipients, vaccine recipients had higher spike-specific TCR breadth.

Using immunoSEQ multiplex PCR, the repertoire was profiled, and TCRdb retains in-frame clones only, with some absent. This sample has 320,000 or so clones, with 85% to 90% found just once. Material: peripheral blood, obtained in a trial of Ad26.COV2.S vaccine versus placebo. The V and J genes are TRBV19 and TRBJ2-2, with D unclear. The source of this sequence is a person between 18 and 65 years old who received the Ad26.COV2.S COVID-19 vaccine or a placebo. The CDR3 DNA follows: TGTGCCAGTAGTTCTTGGTACACCGGGGAGCTGTTTTTT. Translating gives CASSSWYTGELFF.